Given below is one TCR beta chain in context. What antigen it recognizes has not been identified. Base qualities are not recorded, but no much larger clone differs from it by a single base. These data originate in a study of cytomegalovirus exposure and HLA in healthy donors (dated by TCRdb to about 2017). The study in broad terms: In an earlier analysis of 587 of the donors, 276 Gb of sequence data and 120 million or so unique TCR beta sequences from roughly 190 million T cells were reported. An early release covering roughly 600 HLA-typed donors comprised 300 to 350 gigabases of sequencing data and around 80 million unique TCR sequences. Of the 350 to 400 genotyped donors, approximately 83% fell in the genetic ancestry cluster associated with self-reported Caucasian donors. The study was designed to test whether signatures of past pathogen exposure could be identified by cataloging public T cell receptors. The T cell repertoires of 666 subjects were profiled by immunosequencing and related to cytomegalovirus serostatus. In addition to the first cohort of hundreds of subjects, a separate validation cohort of approximately 130 different subjects was used. High-throughput TCR immunosequencing, statistical association of individual TCRs with disease status, and machine learning were combined to predict cytomegalovirus infection status. To study patterns of TCR occurrence, a later analysis re-analyzed previously published TCR beta repertoires from around 670 donors and added high-resolution HLA genotyping. The later analysis used no new phenotypic data to find candidate immune exposures, relying instead on TCR beta sequences and their occurrence across donors. An earlier analysis of several hundred of the donors applied high-throughput TCR beta sequencing to assess whether each TCR beta V gene segment acted as functional or pseudogenic. Alongside the repertoire data, information on donor age, sex, ethnicity and CMV serostatus was compiled. In a later genetic analysis, genome-wide SNP genotypes for about 65% of the 666 donors were used, and that subset was treated as a discovery cohort. Every discovery cohort repertoire had been produced on one sequencing platform. HLA typing covered class I and class II loci at four-digit resolution. The number of typed donors differed by locus: 629-630 for A, B, C, DRB1 and DQB1; some 540 for DQA1; 606 for DPA1; and around 450 for DPB1. Because of strong linkage in the cohort, roughly 5 DR-DQ haplotypes were treated as single units for association and clustering. On average, around 240,000 unique TCR beta nucleotide sequences were sequenced per donor among 350 to 400 genotyped donors of the cohort, with around 19% of those sequences being non-productive.

Libraries were prepared through the immunoSEQ multiplex PCR assay. For the multiplex PCR, a mixture combining 60 forward primers for TCR Vbeta segments and 13 reverse primers for TCR Jbeta segments was used. A multiplex PCR assay on genomic DNA amplified the CDR3 region of rearranged TCR beta genes. The amplified TCR beta libraries were sequenced on the Illumina HiSeq System as 87-base-pair reads. Per the original workflow: In a later analysis, tens of millions of unique TCR beta chains were counted across the roughly 610 repertoires, and around 11 million of these chains were shared by at least two donors. Raw reads were error-corrected and collapsed into unique sequences by a nearest-neighbor algorithm in which closely related sequences were merged to remove PCR and sequencing errors. CDR3 sequences were aligned to IMGT reference sequences to assign V, D and J gene segments. For a sequence to be retained, at least a six-nucleotide match to both a V gene segment and a J gene segment was required. Rearrangements were classified as productive when the CDR3 lacked stop codons and remained in frame with V and J, and all other rearrangements were classified as non-productive. Following IMGT convention, CDR3 was defined as the stretch from the second conserved V-encoded cysteine up to the conserved J-encoded phenylalanine. The earlier analysis of 587 of the donors excluded any sequence lacking an unambiguous match to a single V gene segment. An earlier analysis of 550 to 650 of the donors classified V segments as functional when productive rearrangements were above 56.7% and as segregating when the standard deviation between donors was above 5%. A statistical classification framework was built to diagnose cytomegalovirus status from the catalog of TCR beta chain sequences. A later analysis assigned V and J genes by comparing TCR nucleotide sequences with IMGT/GENE-DB human TR gene sequences. Using the TCRdist pipeline, a later analysis assigned CDR3 sequences along with most-parsimonious VDJ recombination scenarios. In a later analysis, each TCR beta chain was defined by its CDR3 amino acid sequence together with its V-gene family, and reads without a unique V-gene family were excluded. As a way to deal with suspected cross-contamination and a sequencing artifact, a later analysis dropped under 600 nucleotide sequences that were highly shared and had low generation probability. A later analysis calculated a clonal expansion index for each public chain from normalized within-repertoire ranks of inferred template counts. Generation probabilities in a later analysis came from a VDJ recombination model fitted to out-of-frame rearrangements, and those results were checked against IGoR. In a later analysis, TCR-TCR, TCR-HLA and TCR-CMV co-occurrence was scored with hypergeometric tests, and a repertoire-size bias correction was applied to TCR pairs. False discovery rates were estimated in a later analysis by permuting HLA or CMV assignments 20 times. In a later analysis, co-occurring TCRs were grouped using DBSCAN, with TCRdist sequence similarity added in when clustering inside HLA-allele-positive subsets. For co-occurrence clustering, repertoires with fewer than 30,000 or more than 120,000 public chains were excluded, along with several repertoires with anomalous nucleotide sharing. Drawn from immuneACCESS, this table holds only the in-frame rearrangements with V and J called that TCRdb kept. Clones are partly lost; checked studies trace under half to an unresolved V gene and leave the rest unexplained. That table supplies the V and J calls and clone size; D and trimming were determined from the DNA. This sample is represented by around 250,000 clones; about 93% of them were singletons. The ten most abundant clones make up around 1.7% of the sample.

The cohort comprised some 680 healthy bone marrow donors. All cohort members were sampled while nominally healthy, although unrecorded immune exposures were likely present. The donor was CMV seronegative and was included in the group of approximately 350 seronegative cohort members. A peripheral blood sample was collected from each donor, and TCR beta sequencing was performed on peripheral blood mononuclear cells. The Qiagen DNeasy Blood Extraction Kit was used to extract genomic DNA from the blood cell samples. For CDR1 and CDR2, the germline V gene lists KGHSH and LQKENI. The V end gives up 0 bases and the J end 6 bases, leaving 8 bases in the junction not matched to a gene. Inclusive of the bounding cysteine and phenylalanine, the CDR3 is 16 residues long. Solely the CDR3 DNA is kept, with 48 bases framed from the first base. The paper as a whole reports these results and caveats: According to a later genetic analysis, donors in an Asian-associated ancestry cluster had fewer N-insertions in productive TCRs than the roughly 660-donor mean. In a later genetic analysis, a missense DCLRE1C variant was associated with V-gene and J-gene trimming of TCR beta chains, and the association was replicated in an independent cohort. A cluster of highly shared sequence variants was judged likely to represent a technical artifact of the sequencing pipeline. When HLA alleles, especially DR and DQ, strongly co-occurred, TCR associations were difficult to assign to individual alleles. Most CMV-associated TCR beta chains appeared to be HLA-restricted in a later analysis, and the HLA associations seemed to be driven largely by CMV exposure. In a later analysis, HLA-associated TCR beta chains showed more clonal expansion and lower generation probabilities than non-associated chains that were equally common. In the study, about 150 TCR beta chains were listed as associated with cytomegalovirus. Some 15 rarely observed V segments, including chromosome 9 orphons, were excluded from the earlier analysis of almost 600 of the donors because counts were too low. In vitro tests confirmed that a few of the cytomegalovirus-associated TCR beta chains recognize cytomegalovirus antigens. In a later analysis, the rate of TCR association differed among HLA loci, with DRB1 alleles having the most associated TCRs and HLA-C alleles having the fewest. In this cohort, only TCR beta chains were sequenced, and detectable features were limited by the absence of alpha or paired-chain data. Because some donors lacked HLA typing at each locus, the association tests relied only on the typed subset. A later analysis associated some 17,000 TCR beta sequences with specific HLA alleles at a false discovery rate of 0.05. For the cohort, immune exposure information was limited to CMV serostatus. According to a later analysis, parvovirus B19, influenza, CMV and Epstein-Barr virus appeared linked to several top co-occurrence clusters. The classifier was reported to diagnose cytomegalovirus status with high specificity and sensitivity in both the original and validation cohorts. A further reported finding was that TCR beta sequences accurately predicted the HLA-A and HLA-B alleles for most subjects in the first cohort. According to the authors, the approach could potentially be generalized to other disease states and immunological phenotypes. Broadly in line with IMGT annotations, most TCR beta V segments showed up in productive rearrangements about 87% or about 30% of the time in an earlier analysis of around 600 of the donors. Most TCR sequences were seen in very few donors, while some public TCRs were found in many individuals. Because the 87-base-pair reads could not distinguish some IMGT-functional V segments, including TRBV6-2 and TRBV6-3, those segments were excluded. Linkage disequilibrium might explain the correlated functional status among segregating V segments, but an unknown experimental factor could not be excluded. Presence/absence analyses assumed roughly uniform sequencing depth across donors, an assumption that may not hold.

Sequencing was performed on PBMCs. Rearrangement joined TRBV18 to TRBJ1-5, and 7 junctional nucleotides match TRBD1. The receptor comes from a girl aged 2 to 10 in good health and CMV-seronegative. The encoded CDR3 is CASSPPEGAAGQPQHF. The nucleotide sequence reads TGTGCCAGCTCACCACCGGAGGGGGCGGCGGGTCAGCCCCAGCATTTT.